This TCR beta chain was captured in a study of blood T cell repertoires in COVID-19. About the research overall: Researchers got acute and convalescent COVID-19 samples from the United States, Italy and Spain. The cDNA or gDNA used as material had been derived from T cells, B-cell-depleted T cells, or PBMCs.

Source study methods: Reference gene primers were amplified, and this amplification served to estimate nucleated cell counts. Measured with immunoSEQ multiplex PCR; TCRdb has only the in-frame clones, and not every one. V, J and clone size were drawn from that table, and D and trimming were deduced from the DNA. The sample gives around 260,000 clones, around 78% of which show up once; 4.6% is in the top ten. Germline V gives CDR1 MNHEY, CDR2 SMNVEV (reference sequence). The CDR3 has 14 amino acids. The V end lost 2 bases, the J end lost 8 bases, and 15 bases lay between the germline ends. The sequenced material came from peripheral blood. The chain combines TRBV27 with TRBJ1-2; maybe TRBD1 (6 bases). The clonotype was recovered from a man in his sixties who had recovered from COVID-19. The CDR3 here is CASSLAGVGGGYTF. The CDR3 nucleotides read TGTGCCAGCAGTTTAGCAGGGGTAGGTGGCGGCTACACCTTC.